One and the same sample provided the 26 T cell receptor beta chains below, sequenced in a study of Ad26.COV2.S vaccination and SARS-CoV-2 variants. Some clones are missing from TCRdb's copy, which holds only in-frame ones; the method was immunoSEQ multiplex PCR. The top ten clones hold nearly 1.5% of a sample with some 640,000 clones, more than 80% of them seen once. As for treatment: over 15 received Ad26.COV2.S at low or high dose, single or two shots; 5 received placebo; per-sample allocation not given. Specimens were obtained on day 63 following the first vaccine or placebo injection. The sequenced sample was peripheral blood, obtained in a trial of Ad26.COV2.S vaccine versus placebo. These receptors were obtained from a person aged 18-60 years who received the Ad26.COV2.S COVID-19 vaccine or a placebo.

This chain connects TRBV11-2 to TRBJ2-1; maybe TRBD2 (6 bases). This CDR3 is built from 14 residues. Per germline, CDR1 SGHAT and CDR2 FQNNGV. V was clipped by 7 bases and J by 1 base, with 11 bases between them. Written as DNA, the CDR3 is TGTGCCAGCACGGGGGACCAATCCTACAATGAGCAGTTCTTC. It encodes CASTGDQSYNEQFF.

The chain carries TRBV5-4 and TRBJ2-7; 7 positions match TRBD1. CDR3 length equals 14 residues. Germline CDR1 SGHNT, CDR2 YYREEE (reference sequence). The V segment lost 0 bases and the J segment 6 bases; nucleotides outside the gene matches: 6. CDR3 in DNA: TGTGCCAGCAGCTTGGGACAGGGTCAAGTCGAGCAGTACTTC. Encoded protein: CASSLGQGQVEQYF.

The J gene is TRBJ2-3, the V gene TRBV5-8; a possible D gene is TRBD2 (6 bases). The CDR3 consists of 14 residues. Germline V CDR1 and CDR2: SGHTS, YDEGEE. Trimming pared 3 bases from V and 3 bases from J, leaving 11 bases between. The CDR3 DNA is TGTGCCAGCAGCTCAGGCGGGGTGACAGATACGCAGTATTTT. Translation gives CASSSGGVTDTQYF. Based on the CDR3 plus reference TRBV5-8 and TRBJ2-3, the full variable domain is EAGVTQSPTHLIKTRGQQATLRCSPISGHTSVYWYQQALGLGLQFLLWYDEGEERNRGNFPPRFSGRQFPNYSSELNVNALELEDSALYLCASSSGGVTDTQYFGPGTRLTVL.

The J gene is TRBJ2-6, the V gene TRBV7-8; possibly TRBD1 for D (6 bases). CDR3 size: 17 residues. Trimming cost V 6 bases and J 0 bases, with 15 bases left between them. The germline V gene has CDR1 SGHVS and CDR2 FQNEAQ. The CDR3 here is CASRSGALGSGANVLTF. CDR3 DNA: TGTGCCAGCAGATCAGGGGCATTGGGCTCTGGGGCCAACGTCCTGACTTTC.

V gene TRBV7-2 combines with J gene TRBJ2-3; 8 bases align to TRBD2. The V segment lost 5 bases and the J segment 4 bases; nucleotides outside the gene matches: 8. The CDR3 extends over 15 amino acids. CDR1 and CDR2 from the germline V gene are SGHTA and FQGNSA. CDR3: CASSQLAVVADTQYF. In DNA form, the CDR3 reads TGTGCCAGCAGCCAACTAGCGGTTGTGGCAGATACGCAGTATTTT.

The V call is TRBV19, the J call TRBJ2-6; D is perhaps TRBD2 (6 bases). Germline values: CDR1 LNHDA, CDR2 SQIVND (reference sequence). V lost 5 bases, J lost 13 bases, and 15 bases lay in between. CDR3 length: 13 amino acids. The CDR3 sequence: CASSSGGTWVLTF. The CDR3, as DNA: TGTGCCAGTAGTTCAGGAGGGACGTGGGTCCTGACTTTC.

The chain joins TRBV6-2 or TRBV6-3 to TRBJ1-4, with 7 nucleotides matching TRBD1. V lost 4 bases and J lost 0; bases outside the gene matches: 17. Germline V gene data show CDR1 as MNHEY and CDR2 as SVGEGT. This CDR3 is built from 20 residues. Written as DNA, the CDR3 is TGTGCCAGCAGTTGGACGATTAGGGACAGCCAAACCGCAACTAATGAAAAACTGTTTTTT. It yields the protein CASSWTIRDSQTATNEKLFF.

The chain employs TRBV7-2 and TRBJ2-7; 14 nucleotides align to TRBD2. The germline V gene encodes CDR1 SGHTA and CDR2 FQGNSA. The CDR3 loop spans 16 amino acids. J was trimmed by 3 bases and V by 0 bases; bases with no gene match: 1. CDR3 loop: CASSLAGLAGGYEQYF. The DNA of the CDR3 is TGTGCCAGCAGCTTAGCTGGACTAGCGGGGGGCTACGAGCAGTACTTC.

The rearrangement links TRBV29-1 to TRBJ2-1; D uncertain. V lost 8 bases, J lost 3 bases, and 11 bases lay in between. Germline values: CDR1 SQVTM, CDR2 ANQGSEA. The CDR3 loop spans 12 amino acids. CDR3 loop: CSFTFYYNEQFF. As DNA, the CDR3 is TGCAGCTTTACCTTTTACTACAATGAGCAGTTCTTC.

The chain recombines TRBV15 with TRBJ2-7; D unresolved. Germline V gene sequence: CDR1 LNHNV, CDR2 YYDKDF (reference sequence). Trimming pared 0 bases from V and 4 bases from J, leaving 10 bases between. CDR3 length: 14 amino acids. The CDR3 loop reads CATSRDRLTYEQYF. Written as DNA, the CDR3 is TGTGCCACCAGCAGAGATCGACTTACTTACGAGCAGTACTTC.

In the case of this clone: Other DNA variants within this sample encode the same CDR3. The rearrangement joins TRBV10-3 to TRBJ2-3, with D hard to call. This CDR3 comprises 14 residues. The V end lost 0 bases, the J end lost 2 bases, and 6 bases lay between the germline ends. CDR1 is ENHRY, CDR2 SYGVKD, per germline. The chain's CDR3 is CAISESANTDTQYF. The CDR3 DNA reads as TGTGCCATCAGTGAGTCCGCTAACACAGATACGCAGTATTTT.

The rearrangement uses TRBV2 and TRBJ2-3; 7 positions agree with TRBD2. The CDR3 has 16 residues. V was pared by 3 bases and J by 3 bases, with 9 bases of the junction left unmatched. Germline values: CDR1 SNHLY, CDR2 FYNNEI. CDR3 sequence: CASSELGGSRTDTQYF. Written as DNA, the CDR3 is TGTGCCAGCAGTGAGCTCGGCGGGAGTAGGACAGATACGCAGTATTTT.

The chain employs TRBV19 and TRBJ2-7; perhaps D is TRBD1 or TRBD2 (5 bases each). Germline CDR1 is LNHDA and CDR2 is SQIVND (reference sequence). The CDR3 consists of 15 residues. V was cut by 3 bases and J by 4 bases, with 16 bases left in between. CDR3 sequence reads: CASSIGQGAEYEQYF. In DNA, the CDR3 is TGTGCCAGTAGTATTGGGCAGGGAGCGGAATACGAGCAGTACTTC.

V is TRBV19 and J is TRBJ2-7; unclear D gene. Germline loops: CDR1 LNHDA, CDR2 SQIVND (reference sequence). The germline V and J ends were trimmed by 3 bases and 2 bases, with 14 bases remaining between them. The CDR3 is made up of 15 amino acids. The CDR3 protein is CASSMGKTLPYEQYF. The CDR3, as DNA: TGTGCCAGTAGTATGGGGAAGACCCTCCCCTACGAGCAGTACTTC.

This clone was recorded only once. Here the CDR3 DNA reads TGCGCCAGCAGCGAGACCGTGAGGATAGCCAAAAACATTCAGTACTTC. The encoded protein is CASSETVRIAKNIQYF. This chain connects TRBV5-1 to TRBJ2-4; D unresolved. V lost 4 bases, J lost 0 bases, and 14 bases lay in between. Germline CDR1 is SGHRS and CDR2 is YFSETQ. The CDR3 has 16 residues.

This clone was counted once. V usage is TRBV27 and J usage is TRBJ1-1; 10 positions agree with TRBD1. V lost 8 bases to trimming and J lost 10 bases; unmatched junction nucleotides: 7. The CDR3 is 12 residues long. Per germline, CDR1 MNHEY and CDR2 SMNVEV (reference sequence). The CDR3 DNA reads TGTGCCAGCGGGACAGGGGCATCAGTAGCTTTCTTT. Translating gives CASGTGASVAFF.

The chain employs TRBV18 and TRBJ2-2; D may correspond to TRBD1 or TRBD2 (5 bases each). V lost 8 bases and J 3 bases, leaving 16 bases between the germline ends. Per the germline V gene, CDR1 is KGHSH and CDR2 is LQKENI. This CDR3 region has 15 residues. CDR3 DNA: TGTGCCAGCACATCAAACGTGGGGGACACCGGGGAGCTGTTTTTT. This sequence encodes CASTSNVGDTGELFF.

V gene TRBV15 combines with J gene TRBJ1-1; D not certain. From germline, CDR1 is LNHNV and CDR2 YYDKDF (reference sequence). V was cut by 5 bases and J by 0 bases, with 16 bases left in between. This CDR3 comprises 16 residues. In DNA form, the CDR3 reads TGTGCCACCAGCCGATACCCAGGAGCGCTGAACACTGAAGCTTTCTTT. Amino acids: CATSRYPGALNTEAFF. Full variable domain (rest looked up from reference TRBV15 and TRBJ1-1): DAMVIQNPRYQVTQFGKPVTLSCSQTLNHNVMYWYQQKSSQAPKLLFHYYDKDFNNEADTPDNFQSRRPNTSFCFLDIRSPGLGDTAMYLCATSRYPGALNTEAFFGQGTRLTVV.

The rearrangement uses TRBV9 and TRBJ1-2, with unresolved D. The germline V gene has CDR1 SGDLS and CDR2 YYNGEE. This CDR3 region has 13 residues. V was shortened by 5 bases and J by 8 bases, with 16 bases between the two germline ends. This CDR3 reads CASRGGGSGGYTF. Written as DNA, the CDR3 is TGTGCCAGCAGGGGCGGAGGGAGTGGAGGCTACACCTTC.

The V gene is TRBV7-9, the J gene TRBJ1-1, with TRBD1 as a possible D gene (6 bases). Deletions cut 2 bases from V and 0 bases from J, with 13 bases between. CDR3 length: 16 amino acids. CDR1 is SEHNR, CDR2 FQNEAQ, per germline (reference sequence). The CDR3 coding sequence is TGTGCCAGCAGCTTACCCCCGGGACAAATGAACACTGAAGCTTTCTTT. It is translated as CASSLPPGQMNTEAFF. Using reference TRBV7-9 and TRBJ1-1 for the parts outside the CDR3, the full variable domain is DTGVSQNPRHKITKRGQNVTFRCDPISEHNRLYWYRQTLGQGPEFLTYFQNEAQLEKSRLLSDRFSAERPKGSFSTLEIQRTEQGDSAMYLCASSLPPGQMNTEAFFGQGTRLTVV.

Only one count was recorded for this clone. V gene TRBV2 combines with J gene TRBJ1-2, with D unclear. The CDR3 has 13 residues. Looked up from germline, CDR1 is SNHLY and CDR2 is FYNNEI. V shed 3 bases and J shed 0 bases, with 5 bases lying between them. This CDR3 is CASSDSANYGYTF. In DNA, the CDR3 is TGTGCCAGCAGTGACAGTGCTAACTATGGCTACACCTTC.

The chain uses TRBV27 and TRBJ2-7; possibly TRBD1 for D (5 bases). V was shortened by 3 bases and J by 4 bases, with 13 bases between the two germline ends. This CDR3 contains 14 residues. The germline gives CDR1 MNHEY, CDR2 SMNVEV (reference sequence). This chain's CDR3 is CASSFRWTNYEQYF. The CDR3, as DNA: TGTGCCAGCAGTTTCCGATGGACAAATTACGAGCAGTACTTC.

V is TRBV4-2 and J is TRBJ1-4; D not resolved. This CDR3 contains 12 residues. V was shortened by 2 bases and J by 6 bases, with 4 bases between the two germline ends. Germline loops: CDR1 LGHNA, CDR2 YNFKEQ. The CDR3 DNA sequence: TGTGCCAGCAGCCAACCTTATGAAAAACTGTTTTTT. It specifies CASSQPYEKLFF.

The rearrangement joins TRBV29-1 to TRBJ1-4; 8 nucleotides line up with TRBD1. The trim removed 7 bases at V and 8 bases at J, leaving 6 bases unmatched. There are 12 residues in the CDR3. Per the germline V gene, CDR1 is SQVTM and CDR2 is ANQGSEA. CDR3 loop: CSAGQGGEKLFF. CDR3 in DNA: TGCAGCGCTGGACAGGGAGGGGAAAAACTGTTTTTT.

The chain couples TRBV30 to TRBJ2-7; 7 bases align to TRBD1. Germline trimming cut 0 bases from V and 1 base from J; bases unmatched to any gene: 18. CDR1 is GTSNPN and CDR2 is SVGIG in the germline V gene (reference sequence). This CDR3 comprises 19 residues. The CDR3 DNA follows: TGTGCCTGGAGTGTAAGGGGCAGGGGACAGCGGTGGCTATCCTACGAGCAGTACTTC. Its protein is CAWSVRGRGQRWLSYEQYF. Supplemented by reference TRBV30 and TRBJ2-7, the full variable domain reads SQTIHQWPATLVQPVGSPLSLECTVEGTSNPNLYWYRQAAGRGLQLLFYSVGIGQISSEVPQNLSASRPQDRQFILSSKKLLLSDSGFYLCAWSVRGRGQRWLSYEQYFGPGTRLTVT.

J is TRBJ2-2 and V is TRBV19; TRBD2 agrees at 7 bases. Germline V lookup: CDR1 LNHDA, CDR2 SQIVND (reference sequence). Trimming removed 3 bases from V and 7 bases from J; junction bases left unmatched: 8. The CDR3 spans 15 residues. DNA for the CDR3: TGTGCCAGTAGTATCCGGCGGGAGTGGGTCGGGGAGCTGTTTTTT. As protein: CASSIRREWVGELFF.